These T cell receptor beta chains were read from a single sample in a study of blood T cell repertoires in COVID-19. Sequencing used immunoSEQ multiplex PCR; TCRdb keeps in-frame clones, though not all of them. The sample shows some 260,000 clones, 87% of them seen only once. The sample comprised PBMCs or T cells enriched from blood (not recorded which). The receptors were gathered from a woman younger than 45 with acute COVID-19. CDR3s include the opening cysteine and the closing phenylalanine or tryptophan. A D gene is named only where the DNA matches it firmly.

>TRBD2|TRBV12-3/TRBV12-4|TRBJ2-1
CASSLGTSGEQFF
TGTGCCAGCAGTTTAGGGACTAGTGGTGAGCAGTTCTTC
>TRBD1|TRBV6-5|TRBJ1-2
CASMETGQINYGYTF
TGTGCCAGCATGGAAACGGGACAGATAAACTATGGCTACACCTTC
>TRBD1|TRBV5-1|TRBJ2-1
CASSLGQGDFNEQFF
TGCGCCAGCAGCTTGGGACAGGGAGATTTCAATGAGCAGTTCTTC
>.|TRBV19|TRBJ2-7
CASIGDYGEQYF
TGTGCCAGTATCGGGGATTACGGGGAGCAGTACTTC
>.|TRBV9|TRBJ1-4
CASSVRPGSEKLFF
TGTGCCAGCAGCGTACGTCCCGGGAGTGAAAAACTGTTTTTT
>TRBD1|TRBV5-8|TRBJ2-7
CASSFEQGARQYF
TGTGCCAGCAGCTTCGAACAGGGGGCAAGGCAGTACTTC
>.|TRBV3-1/TRBV3-2|TRBJ1-1
CASSQGWQGNTEAFF
TGTGCCAGCAGCCAAGGGTGGCAGGGGAACACTGAAGCTTTCTTT
>TRBD1|TRBV7-9|TRBJ2-5
CASRPTGPQETQYF
TGTGCCAGCAGGCCGACAGGGCCCCAAGAGACCCAGTACTTC
>.|TRBV12-3/TRBV12-4|TRBJ2-4
CASALTPVNIQYF
TGTGCCAGCGCTCTAACTCCCGTCAACATTCAGTACTTC
>.|TRBV5-6|TRBJ1-3
CASSLPGGSSGNTIYF
TGTGCCAGCAGCTTGCCGGGGGGAAGCTCTGGAAACACCATATATTTT
>TRBD1|TRBV7-8|TRBJ1-5
CASSLVQGEGQPQHF
TGTGCCAGCAGCTTAGTACAGGGGGAAGGACAGCCCCAGCATTTT
>TRBD2|TRBV7-3|TRBJ2-1
CASSLRGVGLAGIWNEQFF
TGTGCCAGCAGCTTAAGGGGCGTGGGGCTAGCGGGGATTTGGAATGAGCAGTTCTTC
>.|TRBV7-2|TRBJ2-7
CASTSRGTYEQYF
TGTGCCAGCACTTCGCGGGGTACCTACGAGCAGTACTTC